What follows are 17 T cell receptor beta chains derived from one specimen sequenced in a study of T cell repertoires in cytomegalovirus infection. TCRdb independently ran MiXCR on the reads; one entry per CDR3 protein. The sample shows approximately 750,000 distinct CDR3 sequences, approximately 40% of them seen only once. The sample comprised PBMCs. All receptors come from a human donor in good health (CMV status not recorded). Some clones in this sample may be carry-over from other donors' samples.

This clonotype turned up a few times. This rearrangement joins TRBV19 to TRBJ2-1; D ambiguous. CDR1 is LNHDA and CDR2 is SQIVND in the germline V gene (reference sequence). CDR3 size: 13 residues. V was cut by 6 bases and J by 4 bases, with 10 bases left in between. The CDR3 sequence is CASSLTDYNEQFF. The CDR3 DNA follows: TGTGCCAGTAGCCTAACAGATTACAATGAGCAGTTCTTC. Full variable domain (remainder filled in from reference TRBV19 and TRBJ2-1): DGGITQSPKYLFRKEGQNVTLSCEQNLNHDAMYWYRQDPGQGLRLIYYSQIVNDFQKGDIAEGYSVSREKKESFPLTVTSAQKNPTAFYLCASSLTDYNEQFFGPGTRLTVL.

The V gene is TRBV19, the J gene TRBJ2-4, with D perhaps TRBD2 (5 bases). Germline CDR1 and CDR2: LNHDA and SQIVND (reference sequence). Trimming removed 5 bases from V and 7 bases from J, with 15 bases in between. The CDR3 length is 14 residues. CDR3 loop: CASSRRDSNNIQYF. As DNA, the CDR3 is TGTGCCAGTAGTCGTCGGGATAGCAACAACATTCAGTACTTC.

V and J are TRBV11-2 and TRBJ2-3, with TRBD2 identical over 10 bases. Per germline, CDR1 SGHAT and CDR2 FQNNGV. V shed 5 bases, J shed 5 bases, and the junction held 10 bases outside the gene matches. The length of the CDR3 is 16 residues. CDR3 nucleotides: TGTGCCAGCAGCACCCCAGCGGGGGGGATAAAAGATACGCAGTATTTT. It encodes CASSTPAGGIKDTQYF.

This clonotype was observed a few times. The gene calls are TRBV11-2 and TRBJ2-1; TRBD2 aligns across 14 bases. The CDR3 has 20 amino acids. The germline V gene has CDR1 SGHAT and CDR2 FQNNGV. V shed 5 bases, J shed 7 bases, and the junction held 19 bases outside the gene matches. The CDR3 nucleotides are TGTGCCAGCAGCGCCTGGAGGGGGACTAGCGGGAGCTGGCTTATAAATGAGCAGTTCTTC. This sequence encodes CASSAWRGTSGSWLINEQFF.

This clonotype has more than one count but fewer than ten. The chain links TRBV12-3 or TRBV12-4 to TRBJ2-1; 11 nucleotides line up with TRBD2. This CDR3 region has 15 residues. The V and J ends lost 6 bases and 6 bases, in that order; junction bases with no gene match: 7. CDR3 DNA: TGTGCCAGCAGAGAACTAGCGGGGGCTCCCAATGAGCAGTTCTTC. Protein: CASRELAGAPNEQFF.

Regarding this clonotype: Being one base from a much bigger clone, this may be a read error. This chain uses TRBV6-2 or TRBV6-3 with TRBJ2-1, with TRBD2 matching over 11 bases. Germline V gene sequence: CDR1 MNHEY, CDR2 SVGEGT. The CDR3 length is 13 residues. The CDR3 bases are TGTTCCGGGAGGACTAGCGGGTACAATGAGCAGTTCTTC. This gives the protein CSGRTSGYNEQFF.

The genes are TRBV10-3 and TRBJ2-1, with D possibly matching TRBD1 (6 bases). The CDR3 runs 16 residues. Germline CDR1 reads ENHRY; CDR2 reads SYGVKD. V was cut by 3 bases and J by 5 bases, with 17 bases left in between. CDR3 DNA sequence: TGTGCCATCAGTGACTTATGGGACATGGAACACAATGAGCAGTTCTTC. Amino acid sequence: CAISDLWDMEHNEQFF.

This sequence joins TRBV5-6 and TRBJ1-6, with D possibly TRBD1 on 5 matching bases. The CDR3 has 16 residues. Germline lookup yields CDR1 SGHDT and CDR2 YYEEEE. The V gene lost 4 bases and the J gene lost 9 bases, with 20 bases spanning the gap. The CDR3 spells CASSTPSQGSSSPLHF. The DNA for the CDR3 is TGTGCCAGCAGCACCCCCTCCCAGGGTAGTAGTTCACCCCTCCACTTT.

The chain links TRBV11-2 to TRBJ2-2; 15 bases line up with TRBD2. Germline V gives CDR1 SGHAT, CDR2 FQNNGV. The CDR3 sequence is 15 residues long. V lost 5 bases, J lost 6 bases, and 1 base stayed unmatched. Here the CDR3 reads CASSGTSGRPGELFF. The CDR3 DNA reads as TGTGCCAGCAGCGGGACTAGCGGGAGGCCCGGGGAGCTGTTTTTT.

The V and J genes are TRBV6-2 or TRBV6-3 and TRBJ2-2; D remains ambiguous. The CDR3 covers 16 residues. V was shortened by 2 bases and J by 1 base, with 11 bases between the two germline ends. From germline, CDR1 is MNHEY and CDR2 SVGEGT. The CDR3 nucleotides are TGTGCCAGCAGTTACCAATCCACTCGGAACACCGGGGAGCTGTTTTTT. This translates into CASSYQSTRNTGELFF.

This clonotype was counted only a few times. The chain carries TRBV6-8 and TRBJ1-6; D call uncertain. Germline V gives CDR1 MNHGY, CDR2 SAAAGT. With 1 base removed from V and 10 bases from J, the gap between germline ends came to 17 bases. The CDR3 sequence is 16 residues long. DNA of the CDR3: TGTGCCAGCAGTTACTTCCAGGACCTGCGGTACTCACCCCTCCACTTT. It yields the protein CASSYFQDLRYSPLHF.

DNA for the CDR3: TGTGCCAGCAGCCCCCCTCAGGGGAGGGGCACAGATACGCAGTATTTT. It specifies CASSPPQGRGTDTQYF. The chain uses TRBV28 and TRBJ2-3; tentatively, D is TRBD2 (7 bases). The CDR3 runs to 16 residues. CDR1 and CDR2 from the germline V gene are MDHEN and SYDVKM. Trimming cost V 6 bases and J 1 base, with 17 bases left between them.

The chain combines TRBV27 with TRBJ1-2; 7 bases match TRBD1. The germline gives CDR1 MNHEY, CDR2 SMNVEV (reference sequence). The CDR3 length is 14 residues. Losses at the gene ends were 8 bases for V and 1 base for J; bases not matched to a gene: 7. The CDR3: CASGDSALNYGYTF. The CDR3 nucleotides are TGTGCCAGCGGGGACAGTGCCCTTAACTATGGCTACACCTTC.

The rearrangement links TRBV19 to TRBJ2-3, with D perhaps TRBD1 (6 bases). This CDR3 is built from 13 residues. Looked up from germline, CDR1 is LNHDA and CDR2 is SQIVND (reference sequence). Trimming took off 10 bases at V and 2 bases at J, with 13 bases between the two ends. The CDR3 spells CATRGRATDTQYF. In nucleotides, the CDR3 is TGTGCCACCAGGGGCAGGGCCACAGATACGCAGTATTTT.

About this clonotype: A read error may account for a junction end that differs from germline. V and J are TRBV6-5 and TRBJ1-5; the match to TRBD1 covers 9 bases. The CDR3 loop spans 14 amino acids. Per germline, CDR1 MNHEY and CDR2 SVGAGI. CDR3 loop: CARSEQGAYQPQHF. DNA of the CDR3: TGTGCCCGCAGTGAACAGGGGGCCTATCAGCCCCAGCATTTT.

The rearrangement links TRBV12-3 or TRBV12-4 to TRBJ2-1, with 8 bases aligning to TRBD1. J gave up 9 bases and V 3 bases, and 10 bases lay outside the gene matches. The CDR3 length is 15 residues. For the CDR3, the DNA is TGTGCCAGCAGTTTGCGGGCAGGGGGCTTGAGTGAGCAGTTCTTC. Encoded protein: CASSLRAGGLSEQFF.

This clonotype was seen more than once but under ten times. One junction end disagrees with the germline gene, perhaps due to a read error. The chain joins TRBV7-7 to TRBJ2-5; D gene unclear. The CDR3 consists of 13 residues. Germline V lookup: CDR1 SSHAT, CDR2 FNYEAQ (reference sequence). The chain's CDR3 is CASSFLGKETQYF. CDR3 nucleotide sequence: TGTGCTAGCAGCTTTCTAGGGAAAGAGACCCAGTACTTC.